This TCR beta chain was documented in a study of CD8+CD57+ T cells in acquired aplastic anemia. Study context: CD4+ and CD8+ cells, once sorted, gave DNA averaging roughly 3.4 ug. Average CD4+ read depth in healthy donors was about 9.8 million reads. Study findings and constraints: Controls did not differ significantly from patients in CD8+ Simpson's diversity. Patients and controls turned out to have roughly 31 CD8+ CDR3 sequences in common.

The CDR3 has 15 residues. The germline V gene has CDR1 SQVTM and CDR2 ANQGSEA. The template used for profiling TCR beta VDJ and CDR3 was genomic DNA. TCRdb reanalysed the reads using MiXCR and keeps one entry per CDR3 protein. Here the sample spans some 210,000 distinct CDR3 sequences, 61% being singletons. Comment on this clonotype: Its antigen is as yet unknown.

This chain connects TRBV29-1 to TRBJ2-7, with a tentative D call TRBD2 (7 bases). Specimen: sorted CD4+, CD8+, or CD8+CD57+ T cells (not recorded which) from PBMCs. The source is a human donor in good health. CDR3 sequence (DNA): TGCAGGAAGACAGGACGGGGAGGGATAGCCTACGAGCAGTACTTC. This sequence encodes CRKTGRGGIAYEQYF.